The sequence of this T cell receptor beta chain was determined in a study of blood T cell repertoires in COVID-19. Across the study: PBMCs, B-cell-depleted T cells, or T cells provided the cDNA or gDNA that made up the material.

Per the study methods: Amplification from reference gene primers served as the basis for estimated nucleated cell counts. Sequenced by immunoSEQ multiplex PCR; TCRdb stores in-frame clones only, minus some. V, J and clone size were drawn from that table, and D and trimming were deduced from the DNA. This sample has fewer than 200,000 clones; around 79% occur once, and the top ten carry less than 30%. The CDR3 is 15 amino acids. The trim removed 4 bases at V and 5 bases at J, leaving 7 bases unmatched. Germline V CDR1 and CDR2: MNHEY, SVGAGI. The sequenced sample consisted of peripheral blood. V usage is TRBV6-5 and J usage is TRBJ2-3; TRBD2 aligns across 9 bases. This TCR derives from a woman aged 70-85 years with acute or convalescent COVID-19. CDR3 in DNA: TGTGCCAGCAGTTCGCCGGGACTAGCCAAAGATACGCAGTATTTT. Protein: CASSSPGLAKDTQYF.